This T cell receptor beta chain appears in the sequencing data of a study of tumour-infiltrating T cells in Burkitt lymphoma (dated by TCRdb to about 2020). Regarding the complete study: All epidemiological subtypes of Burkitt lymphoma were represented among the 82 patients who made up the cohort. TCR repertoire data were correlated with clinical outcome; productive clonality predicted overall and progression-free survival, independent of established prognosticators including age at diagnosis. The paper's findings and limits, for the study overall: Several public clonotypes shared across numerous Burkitt lymphoma patients were found, and shared tumour neoantigen selection absent from diffuse large B-cell lymphoma was thereby suggested.

Library construction relied on the immunoSEQ multiplex PCR assay. The table comes from immuneACCESS by way of TCRdb, which keeps in-frame sequences with V and J called. Part of the clones is missing from these tables; in studies checked, under half for an unresolved V gene and the rest for unknown reasons. The sample table records about 3,300 clones; 10% to 15% of these occur just once. The ten largest clones add up to approximately 7.7% of the sample. This clone turned up a few times. The specificity of this receptor is unknown. The record has no base qualities; no much larger clone is one base away. The germline V gene specifies MNHEY as CDR1 and SVGAGI as CDR2. The cysteine opens and the phenylalanine closes a CDR3 of 14 amino acids. Only CDR3 DNA remains: 42 bases, in frame from the first base. Here V drops 6 bases and J drops 11 bases, and the junction holds 12 bases not matched to any gene.

This clonotype originated in a human donor with Burkitt lymphoma. The chain links TRBV6-5 with TRBJ1-5; 8 bases in between match TRBD1. The sequenced sample was tumor tissue. The CDR3 is CASRVDRASWAQHF. Read as DNA, the sequence is TGTGCCAGCAGGGTGGACAGGGCCTCCTGGGCCCAGCATTTT.